A selection of T cell receptor beta chains follows, all from one sample in a study of T cells in Graves' hyperthyroidism and ophthalmopathy. A single record per CDR3 protein comes from TCRdb applying MiXCR to the multiplex PCR reads. The table has approximately 380,000 distinct CDR3 sequences, about 20% seen once. Sequencing used blood. These receptor sequences come from a woman aged 18 to 35 with Graves' hyperthyroidism. Both conserved end residues are trimmed from each CDR3.

j_call | cdr3_length | v_call | cdr3_aa
TRBJ1-1 | 11 | TRBV20-1 | SARGVRGTEAF
TRBJ2-7 | 17 | TRBV7-2 | ASSLAYSEFGQGLYEQY
TRBJ1-1 | 11 | TRBV12-3/TRBV12-4 | ASSLHPTVGAF
TRBJ1-1 | 13 | TRBV7-2 | ASSLLRVMNTEAF
TRBJ1-5 | 13 | TRBV6-1 | ASHIHGTANQPQH
TRBJ1-2 | 9 | TRBV6-1 | ASRRQGGYT
TRBJ1-1 | 13 | TRBV12-3/TRBV12-4 | ASSKPGSQNTEAF
TRBJ2-7 | 12 | TRBV12-3/TRBV12-4 | ASSKWGRSYEQY
TRBJ1-2 | 9 | TRBV12-3/TRBV12-4 | ASGAPGRQN
TRBJ1-2 | 12 | TRBV7-2 | ASSLETANYGYT
TRBJ2-5 | 10 | TRBV25-1 | ASTLNQETQY
TRBJ1-1 | 12 | TRBV29-1 | SVDFRGVGTEAF
TRBJ1-2 | 10 | TRBV12-3/TRBV12-4 | ASSSPNYGYT
TRBJ2-2 | 14 | TRBV4-1 | ASSMTSGDDTGELF
TRBJ2-5 | 13 | TRBV7-3 | ASSQTGGTIETQY
TRBJ1-1 | 11 | TRBV11-2 | ASSLNRVMQAF
TRBJ2-5 | 13 | TRBV28 | ASGTQGGLQETQY
TRBJ1-5 | 12 | TRBV7-9 | ASSPSVGNQPQH
TRBJ1-2 | 12 | TRBV12-3/TRBV12-4 | ASTSAPGGVGYT
TRBJ2-2 | 12 | TRBV30 | AWSGGTPRRDLF
TRBJ1-1 | 11 | TRBV18 | ASSGLSSTEAF
TRBJ2-5 | 13 | TRBV5-4 | ASSNAGRKVETQY
TRBJ1-5 | 12 | TRBV20-1 | SAREVGSNQPQH
TRBJ2-7 | 10 | TRBV6-2/TRBV6-3 | ASSYTPYEQY
TRBJ2-7 | 10 | TRBV2 | ASSGQGQKQY
TRBJ1-1 | 12 | TRBV7-3 | ASSPREGNTEAF
TRBJ2-5 | 11 | TRBV5-1 | ASRSGARETQY
TRBJ1-2 | 10 | TRBV6-1 | ASAPQGGGYT